This T cell receptor beta chain was recovered during a study of blood T cell repertoires in COVID-19. Across the study: COVID-19 samples collected from the United States, Italy and Spain covered acute and convalescent phases.

The V gene's germline CDR1 is MRHNA and CDR2 SNTAGT. This CDR3 has 14 amino acids. Trimming took off 2 bases at V and 6 bases at J, with 13 bases between the two ends. Using immunoSEQ multiplex PCR, the repertoire was profiled, and TCRdb retains in-frame clones only, with some absent. The top ten clones hold just under 3% of a sample with fewer than 70,000 clones, over 75% of them seen once. This sequence joins TRBV6-4 and TRBJ1-1; unclear D gene. This TCR derives from a man older than 75 with acute or convalescent COVID-19. Input material: peripheral blood. This chain's CDR3 is CASSDAAGSAEAFF. The CDR3 DNA sequence: TGTGCCAGCAGTGACGCTGCGGGGAGCGCTGAAGCTTTCTTT.